This is a list of T cell receptor beta chains from one sample in a study of T cell changes during pregnancy in multiple sclerosis. Some clones are missing from TCRdb's copy, which holds only in-frame ones; the method was immunoSEQ multiplex PCR. The top ten clones hold approximately 5% of a sample with approximately 20,000 clones, around 90% of them seen once. Sample: CD8+ T cells from peripheral blood mononuclear cells, taken in the second trimester of pregnancy. The source of these receptors is a female donor in good health, enrolled as a control in a pregnancy study. The CDR3 runs from the conserved cysteine through the conserved F or W. Each record gives: clone size, D gene, J gene, V gene, CDR3 protein, CDR3 DNA. D genes are given only for firm matches. Size tells how often a clone was seen (once, few, many) or the class of an expanded clone, and some rows leave it out.

-,-,TRBJ1-6,TRBV7-2,CASSQEVLGALHF,TGTGCCAGCAGCCAAGAGGTCCTAGGGGCCCTCCACTTT
-,-,TRBJ2-3,TRBV13,CASSPADTQYF,TGTGCCAGCAGCCCCGCAGATACGCAGTATTTT
once,TRBD1,TRBJ2-4,TRBV27,CASSRTGTGEYIQYF,TGTGCCAGCAGTCGAACCGGGACAGGGGAATACATTCAGTACTTC
-,-,TRBJ2-7,TRBV7-9,CASSLGGHEQYF,TGTGCCAGCAGCTTAGGGGGCCACGAGCAGTACTTC
-,-,TRBJ2-1,TRBV30,CAWGPYNEQFF,TGTGCCTGGGGCCCGTACAATGAGCAGTTCTTC
-,TRBD1,TRBJ2-3,TRBV10-2,CASSPWDSSTDTQYF,TGCGCCAGCAGCCCTTGGGACAGTAGCACAGATACGCAGTATTTT
-,TRBD2,TRBJ2-3,TRBV6-4,CASSSTSGSTDTQYF,TGTGCCAGCAGCTCAACTAGCGGGAGCACAGATACGCAGTATTTT
-,TRBD2,TRBJ2-1,TRBV28,CASSPFFSGSSYNEQFF,TGTGCCAGCAGTCCCTTTTTTAGCGGGAGCTCCTACAATGAGCAGTTCTTC
-,TRBD1,TRBJ1-2,TRBV28,CATRFGQGVNYGYTF,TGTGCCACCCGATTCGGACAGGGGGTTAACTATGGCTACACCTTC
-,-,TRBJ2-3,TRBV4-3,CASSQDKGRGADTQYF,TGCGCCAGCAGCCAAGATAAGGGGCGTGGGGCAGATACGCAGTATTTT
-,-,TRBJ2-3,TRBV27,CASSFGDTGMKNTQYF,TGTGCCAGCAGTTTCGGTGATACCGGTATGAAGAATACGCAGTATTTT
-,-,TRBJ1-4,TRBV27,CASSPNSGAYEKLFF,TGTGCCAGCAGTCCGAACAGCGGAGCGTATGAAAAACTGTTTTTT
-,-,TRBJ1-6,TRBV4-1,CASSQDWPGIVYSPLHF,TGCGCCAGCAGCCAAGATTGGCCAGGGATTGTGTATTCACCCCTCCACTTT
-,-,TRBJ2-7,TRBV2,CASSELRTEMSYEQYF,TGTGCCAGCAGTGAATTGAGGACAGAGATGTCCTACGAGCAGTACTTC
-,-,TRBJ2-3,TRBV4-1,CASSQEAVAATDTQYF,TGCGCCAGCAGCCAAGAGGCGGTAGCGGCCACAGATACGCAGTATTTT
once,TRBD2,TRBJ2-1,TRBV27,CASSLGRALIYNEQFF,TGTGCCAGCAGTTTGGGGAGGGCCTTGATCTACAATGAGCAGTTCTTC
few,-,TRBJ1-2,TRBV4-2,CASSQRDNGYTF,TGTGCCAGCAGCCAACGGGACAATGGCTACACCTTC
-,TRBD1,TRBJ1-5,TRBV4-1,CASSHRQGDQPQHF,TGCGCCAGCAGCCACCGACAGGGGGATCAGCCCCAGCATTTT
-,TRBD2,TRBJ2-2,TRBV5-4,CASSLLAGGPGGELFF,TGTGCCAGCAGCTTGTTAGCGGGAGGGCCTGGCGGGGAGCTGTTTTTT
-,TRBD1,TRBJ1-3,TRBV6-5,CASGTGTDSGNTIYF,TGTGCCAGCGGGACAGGGACAGACTCTGGAAACACCATATATTTT
-,-,TRBJ1-5,TRBV10-2,CASSSAGMIEPQHF,TGCGCCAGCAGTTCCGCGGGGATGATAGAGCCCCAGCATTTT
-,TRBD2,TRBJ2-7,TRBV6-5,CASNAQSGAYEQYF,TGTGCCAGCAACGCCCAAAGCGGGGCCTACGAGCAGTACTTC
-,TRBD1,TRBJ1-1,TRBV4-1,CASSQDGTGGWGEAFF,TGCGCCAGCAGCCAAGATGGGACAGGGGGCTGGGGTGAAGCTTTCTTT
once,-,TRBJ1-3,TRBV5-4,CASSYSGTGNTIYF,TGTGCCAGCAGCTACTCCGGGACAGGAAACACCATATATTTT
-,-,TRBJ1-6,TRBV2,CASRRTVSSYNSPLHF,TGTGCCAGCAGGCGTACAGTGAGCTCCTATAATTCACCCCTCCACTTT
-,-,TRBJ1-2,TRBV28,CASSLIPRANYGYTF,TGTGCCAGCAGTTTAATCCCTAGAGCTAACTATGGCTACACCTTC
once,TRBD2,TRBJ2-3,TRBV7-2,CASSVTSGPTDTQYF,TGTGCCAGCAGCGTCACTAGCGGACCAACAGATACGCAGTATTTT
-,TRBD1,TRBJ1-5,TRBV27,CASSPILQGARSNQPQHF,TGTGCCAGCAGCCCGATCCTTCAGGGGGCGCGGAGCAATCAGCCCCAGCATTTT
-,-,TRBJ2-5,TRBV6-5,CASSQPRETQYF,TGTGCCAGCAGCCAACCCCGGGAGACCCAGTACTTC
once,-,TRBJ2-3,TRBV11-3,CASSEGSGDTDTQYF,TGTGCCAGCTCAGAAGGGTCCGGGGACACAGATACGCAGTATTTT
few,-,TRBJ1-1,TRBV5-6,CASRGATLEAFF,TGTGCCAGCAGGGGAGCGACCCTTGAAGCTTTCTTT
once,-,TRBJ2-7,TRBV7-8,CASSSNLDSYEQYF,TGTGCCAGCAGCTCTAACCTCGACTCCTACGAGCAGTACTTC
-,-,TRBJ2-7,TRBV19,CASSSRTARNEQYF,TGTGCCAGTAGTTCCCGGACTGCCAGGAACGAGCAGTACTTC
-,TRBD2,TRBJ2-1,TRBV10-2,CASSERLAGDEQFF,TGCGCCAGCAGTGAAAGACTAGCGGGAGACGAGCAGTTCTTC
-,-,TRBJ1-1,TRBV27,CASSLSAGLTEAFF,TGTGCCAGCAGTTTATCAGCGGGGCTCACTGAAGCTTTCTTT
-,TRBD1,TRBJ2-2,TRBV10-2,CAIRDSDTGELFF,TGCGCCATCCGGGACAGCGACACCGGGGAGCTGTTTTTT
-,-,TRBJ1-4,TRBV27,CASSLDPGLREKLFF,TGTGCCAGCAGTTTAGATCCAGGGCTCCGAGAAAAACTGTTTTTT
-,TRBD2,TRBJ2-3,TRBV6-1,CASSEIRGGQDTQYF,TGTGCCAGCAGTGAGATCCGGGGGGGCCAAGATACGCAGTATTTT
-,-,TRBJ2-7,TRBV9,CASSGGGGTEQYF,TGTGCCAGCAGCGGGGGTGGTGGGACAGAGCAGTACTTC
once,-,TRBJ2-2,TRBV29-1,CSVDLGGTEVTGELFF,TGCAGCGTTGACCTGGGCGGGACAGAGGTTACCGGGGAGCTGTTTTTT
-,TRBD2,TRBJ2-1,TRBV2,CASRLSGSGDEQFF,TGTGCCAGCAGGCTCAGCGGGAGTGGTGATGAGCAGTTCTTC
-,TRBD2,TRBJ2-2,TRBV6-6,CATLAVSGELFF,TGTGCCACTCTAGCGGTCAGCGGGGAGCTGTTTTTT
once,TRBD2,TRBJ2-3,TRBV7-3,CASSVLAGGIDTQYF,TGTGCCAGCAGCGTACTAGCGGGAGGGATAGATACGCAGTATTTT
-,-,TRBJ2-7,TRBV9,CASSPGTYYEQYF,TGTGCCAGCAGCCCCGGGACTTACTACGAGCAGTACTTC
-,TRBD2,TRBJ2-7,TRBV6-1,CASSGDPGGPNEQYF,TGTGCCAGCAGTGGTGACCCGGGGGGGCCAAACGAGCAGTACTTC
-,-,TRBJ2-5,TRBV29-1,CSVDNNQETQYF,TGCAGCGTTGATAACAACCAAGAGACCCAGTACTTC
-,-,TRBJ2-6,TRBV4-2,CASSQDDSSGANVLTF,TGTGCCAGCAGCCAAGATGACAGCTCTGGGGCCAACGTCCTGACTTTC